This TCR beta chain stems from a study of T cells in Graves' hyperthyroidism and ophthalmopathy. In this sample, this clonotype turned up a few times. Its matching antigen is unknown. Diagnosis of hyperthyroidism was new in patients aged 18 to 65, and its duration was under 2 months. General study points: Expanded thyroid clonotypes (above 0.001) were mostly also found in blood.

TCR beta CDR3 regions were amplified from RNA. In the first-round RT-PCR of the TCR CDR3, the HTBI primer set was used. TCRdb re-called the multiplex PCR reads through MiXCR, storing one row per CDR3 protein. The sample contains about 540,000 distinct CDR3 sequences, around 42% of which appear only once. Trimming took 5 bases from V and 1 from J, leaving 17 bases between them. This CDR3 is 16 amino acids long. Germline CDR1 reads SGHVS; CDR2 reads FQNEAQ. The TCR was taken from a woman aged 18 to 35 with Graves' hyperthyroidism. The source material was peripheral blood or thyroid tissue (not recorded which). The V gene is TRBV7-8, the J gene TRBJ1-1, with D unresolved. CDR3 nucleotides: TGTGCCAGCAGCCCCCGTTTGAAGGAACCGAACACTGAAGCTTTCTTT. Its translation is CASSPRLKEPNTEAFF.